These T cell receptor beta chains were read from a single sample in a study of cytomegalovirus exposure and HLA in healthy donors. Libraries were prepared by immunoSEQ multiplex PCR; TCRdb keeps only in-frame clonotypes and omits some of them. The sample lists over 80,000 clones; 70% to 75% were seen once. Sequenced input: PBMCs. The source of these receptors is a man aged 40-49 years in good health and CMV-seronegative. Both conserved end residues are part of each CDR3. A D gene is named only where the DNA matches it firmly. The size field is filled for only some rows; it gives once, few, many or a size class.

CDR3nt: TGTGCCAGCAGTCTCCTCGGACAGGGTGGGGCCTACGAGCAGTACTTC; CDR3aa: CASSLLGQGGAYEQYF; d_gene: TRBD1; j_gene: TRBJ2-7; len: 16; v_gene: TRBV28; abundance: few
CDR3nt: TGCAGCGTGGTCGAAGGGCTGGCATACACAGGGAAAGAGACCCAGTACTTC; CDR3aa: CSVVEGLAYTGKETQYF; d_gene: -; j_gene: TRBJ2-5; len: 17; v_gene: TRBV29-1; abundance: -
CDR3nt: TGCGCCAGCAGCCCAGGCCCTTTGCGGGGGGACACAGATACGCAGTATTTT; CDR3aa: CASSPGPLRGDTDTQYF; d_gene: TRBD2; j_gene: TRBJ2-3; len: 17; v_gene: TRBV5-1; abundance: -
CDR3nt: TGTGCCAGCAGGGAAGGGGGGGAGCCCTACGAGCAGTACTTC; CDR3aa: CASREGGEPYEQYF; d_gene: -; j_gene: TRBJ2-7; len: 14; v_gene: TRBV6-1; abundance: -
CDR3nt: TGTGCCAGTAGTATGTCGGCGAGGATGTATAATTCACCCCTCCACTTT; CDR3aa: CASSMSARMYNSPLHF; d_gene: -; j_gene: TRBJ1-6; len: 16; v_gene: TRBV19; abundance: -
CDR3nt: TGTGCCAGCAGCCCGAGGACTAGCGGGGGCCGCACAGATACGCAGTATTTT; CDR3aa: CASSPRTSGGRTDTQYF; d_gene: TRBD2; j_gene: TRBJ2-3; len: 17; v_gene: TRBV5-6; abundance: -
CDR3nt: TGTGCCAGCAGCCGCGATAGCAATCAGCCCCAGCATTTT; CDR3aa: CASSRDSNQPQHF; d_gene: -; j_gene: TRBJ1-5; len: 13; v_gene: TRBV7-9; abundance: -
CDR3nt: TGTGCCAGCAGTGATCAGGGACAGGGCTACGAGCAGTACTTC; CDR3aa: CASSDQGQGYEQYF; d_gene: TRBD1; j_gene: TRBJ2-7; len: 14; v_gene: TRBV2; abundance: few
CDR3nt: TGCGCCAGCAGCTTGGAGACAGGCCATAATGAAAAACTGTTTTTT; CDR3aa: CASSLETGHNEKLFF; d_gene: -; j_gene: TRBJ1-4; len: 15; v_gene: TRBV5-1; abundance: -
CDR3nt: TGTGCCAGCAAAGGAGACGGCTACGTATCACCCCTCCACTTT; CDR3aa: CASKGDGYVSPLHF; d_gene: -; j_gene: TRBJ1-6; len: 14; v_gene: TRBV2; abundance: few